This TCR beta chain derives from a study of early T cells in non-severe SARS-CoV-2 infection. Whole-study context: Unsorted whole-blood RNA was sequenced in bulk, leaving chains unpaired.

Individually, cDNA molecules had unique molecular identifiers attached to them. TCRdb called the 5' RACE reads again in MiXCR, with one record for every CDR3 protein. The sample shows 80,000 or so distinct CDR3 sequences, roughly an eighth of them seen only once. Trimming took off 2 bases at V and 4 bases at J, with 9 bases between the two ends. The CDR3 runs to 13 residues. Germline-derived CDR1 and CDR2 are GTSNPN and SVGIG (reference sequence). This clonotype was recorded at least ten times. The rearrangement joins TRBV30 to TRBJ1-5; weak D call: TRBD1 (5 bases). The TCR sequence derives from an adult who was a healthcare worker with PCR-confirmed SARS-CoV-2 infection or an uninfected control (not recorded which). Specimen: whole blood. The CDR3 region has the DNA TGTGCCTGGAGTCTACAGGAAAATCAGCCCCAGCATTTT. Protein: CAWSLQENQPQHF. The variable domain in full, completed from reference TRBV30 and TRBJ1-5, reads SQTIHQWPATLVQPVGSPLSLECTVEGTSNPNLYWYRQAAGRGLQLLFYSVGIGQISSEVPQNLSASRPQDRQFILSSKKLLLSDSGFYLCAWSLQENQPQHFGDGTRLSIL.